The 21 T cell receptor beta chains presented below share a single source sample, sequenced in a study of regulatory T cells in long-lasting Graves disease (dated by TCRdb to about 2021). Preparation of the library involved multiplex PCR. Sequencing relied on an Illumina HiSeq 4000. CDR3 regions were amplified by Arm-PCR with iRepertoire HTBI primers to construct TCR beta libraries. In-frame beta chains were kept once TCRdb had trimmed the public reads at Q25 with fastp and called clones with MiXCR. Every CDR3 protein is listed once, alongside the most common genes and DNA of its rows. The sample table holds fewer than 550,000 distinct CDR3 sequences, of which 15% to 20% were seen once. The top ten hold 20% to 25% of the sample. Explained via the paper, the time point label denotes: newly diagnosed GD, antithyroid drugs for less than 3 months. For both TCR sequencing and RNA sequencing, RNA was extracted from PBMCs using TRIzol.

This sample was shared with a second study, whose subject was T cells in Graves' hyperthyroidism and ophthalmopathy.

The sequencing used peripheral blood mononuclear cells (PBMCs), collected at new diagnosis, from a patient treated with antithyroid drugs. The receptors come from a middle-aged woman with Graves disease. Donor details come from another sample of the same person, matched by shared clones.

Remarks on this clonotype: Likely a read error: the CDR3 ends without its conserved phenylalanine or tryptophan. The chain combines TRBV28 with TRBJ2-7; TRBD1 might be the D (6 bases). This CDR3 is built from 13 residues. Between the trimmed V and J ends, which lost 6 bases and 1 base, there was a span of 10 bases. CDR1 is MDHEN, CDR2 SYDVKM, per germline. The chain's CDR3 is CASRMDRSYEQYL. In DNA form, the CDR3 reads TGTGCCAGCAGGATGGACAGATCCTACGAGCAGTACCTC.

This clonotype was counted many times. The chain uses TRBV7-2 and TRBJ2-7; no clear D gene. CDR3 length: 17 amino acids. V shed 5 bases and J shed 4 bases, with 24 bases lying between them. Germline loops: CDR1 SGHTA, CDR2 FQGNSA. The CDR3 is CASSPLFRAQTAYEQYF. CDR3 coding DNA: TGTGCCAGCAGCCCCCTCTTTAGAGCACAAACCGCGTACGAGCAGTACTTC. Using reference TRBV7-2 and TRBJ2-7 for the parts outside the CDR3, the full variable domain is GAGVSQSPSNKVTEKGKDVELRCDPISGHTALYWYRQSLGQGLEFLIYFQGNSAPDKSGLPSDRFSAERTGGSVSTLTIQRTQQEDSAVYLCASSPLFRAQTAYEQYFGPGTRLTVT.

DNA of the CDR3: TGTGCCAGCAGCTCCCTTCGGAAACAGCGGGCCAACGTCCTGACTTTC. Amino acid sequence: CASSSLRKQRANVLTF. The chain joins TRBV13 to TRBJ2-6; D ambiguous. This CDR3 comprises 16 residues. The V gene's germline CDR1 is PRHDT and CDR2 FYEKMQ (reference sequence). V lost 4 bases and J lost 5, with 15 bases in between.

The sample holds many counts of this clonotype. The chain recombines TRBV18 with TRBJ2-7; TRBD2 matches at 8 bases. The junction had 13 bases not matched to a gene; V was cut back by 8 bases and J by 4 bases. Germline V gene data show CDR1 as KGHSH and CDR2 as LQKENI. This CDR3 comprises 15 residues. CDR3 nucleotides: TGTGCCAGCAGCCCACCCGGGAGGGGGAGGTACGAGCAGTACTTC. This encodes CASSPPGRGRYEQYF.

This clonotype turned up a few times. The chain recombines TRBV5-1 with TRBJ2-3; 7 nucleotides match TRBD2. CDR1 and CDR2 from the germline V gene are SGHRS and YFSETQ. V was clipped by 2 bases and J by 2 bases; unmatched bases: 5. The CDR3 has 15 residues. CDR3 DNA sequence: TGCGCCAGCAGCTTCGGGGGGACGGTCACAGATACGCAGTATTTT. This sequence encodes CASSFGGTVTDTQYF.

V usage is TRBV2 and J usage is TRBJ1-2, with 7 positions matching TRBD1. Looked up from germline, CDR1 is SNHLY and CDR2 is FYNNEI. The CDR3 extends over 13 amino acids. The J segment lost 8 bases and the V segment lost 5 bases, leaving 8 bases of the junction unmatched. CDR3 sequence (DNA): TGTGCCAGCAGTAAAAAGGGGGCCGAGGGCTACACCTTC. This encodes CASSKKGAEGYTF.

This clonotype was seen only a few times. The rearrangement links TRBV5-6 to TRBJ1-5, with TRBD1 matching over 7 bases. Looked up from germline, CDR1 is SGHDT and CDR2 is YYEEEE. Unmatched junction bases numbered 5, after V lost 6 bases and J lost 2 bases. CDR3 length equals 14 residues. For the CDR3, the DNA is TGTGCCAGCACCGAGGGGGCCGGCAATCAGCCCCAGCATTTT. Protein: CASTEGAGNQPQHF.

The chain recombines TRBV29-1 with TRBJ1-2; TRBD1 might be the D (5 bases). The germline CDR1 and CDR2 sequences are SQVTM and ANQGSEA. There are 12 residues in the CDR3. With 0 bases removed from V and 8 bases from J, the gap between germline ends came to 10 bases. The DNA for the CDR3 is TGCAGCGTTGAAGATCAGGGAACAGGCTACACCTTC. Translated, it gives CSVEDQGTGYTF.

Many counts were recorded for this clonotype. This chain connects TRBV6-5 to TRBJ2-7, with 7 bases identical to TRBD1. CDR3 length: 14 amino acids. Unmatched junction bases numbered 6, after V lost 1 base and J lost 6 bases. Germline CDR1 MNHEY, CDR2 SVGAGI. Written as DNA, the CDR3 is TGTGCCAGCAGTTACTACAGGGGAGTGCTCGAGCAGTACTTC. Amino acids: CASSYYRGVLEQYF.

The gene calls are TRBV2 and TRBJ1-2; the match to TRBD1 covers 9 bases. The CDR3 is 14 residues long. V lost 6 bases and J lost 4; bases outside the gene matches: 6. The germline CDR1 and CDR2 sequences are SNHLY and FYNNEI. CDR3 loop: CASRTGQGTYGYTF. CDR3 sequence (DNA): TGTGCCAGCAGAACGGGACAGGGAACCTATGGCTACACCTTC. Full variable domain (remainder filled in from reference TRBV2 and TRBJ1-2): EPEVTQTPSHQVTQMGQEVILRCVPISNHLYFYWYRQILGQKVEFLVSFYNNEISEKSEIFDDQFSVERPDGSNFTLKIRSTKLEDSAMYFCASRTGQGTYGYTFGSGTRLTVV.

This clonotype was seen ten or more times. In nucleotides, the CDR3 is TGTGCCAGCAGCTTAGATGGAACATACACTGAAGCTTTCTTT. It specifies CASSLDGTYTEAFF. This chain uses TRBV11-2 with TRBJ1-1; D unclear. CDR1 and CDR2 (germline): SGHAT, FQNNGV. Trimming cost V 0 bases and J 3 bases, with 8 bases left between them. This CDR3 is built from 14 residues.

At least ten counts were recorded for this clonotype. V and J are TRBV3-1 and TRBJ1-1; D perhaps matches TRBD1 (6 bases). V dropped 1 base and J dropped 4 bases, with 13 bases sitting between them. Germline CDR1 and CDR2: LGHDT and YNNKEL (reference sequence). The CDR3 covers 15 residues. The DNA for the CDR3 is TGTGCCAGCAGCCAAGGTGGGGGGCAGGGCACTGAAGCTTTCTTT. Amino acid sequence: CASSQGGGQGTEAFF.

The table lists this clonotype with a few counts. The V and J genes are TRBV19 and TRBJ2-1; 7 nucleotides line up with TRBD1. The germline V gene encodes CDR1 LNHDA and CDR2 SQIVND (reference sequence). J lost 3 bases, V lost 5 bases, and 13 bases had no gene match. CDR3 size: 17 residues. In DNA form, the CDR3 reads TGTGCCAGTAGTCCGTCCCGGACAGGACCCTTCTACAATGAGCAGTTCTTC. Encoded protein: CASSPSRTGPFYNEQFF.

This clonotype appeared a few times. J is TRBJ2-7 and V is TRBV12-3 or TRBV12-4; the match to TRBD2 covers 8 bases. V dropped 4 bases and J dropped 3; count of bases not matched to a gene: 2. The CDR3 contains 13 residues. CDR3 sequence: CASSWGTSYEQYF. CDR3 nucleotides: TGTGCCAGCAGTTGGGGGACTAGCTACGAGCAGTACTTC.

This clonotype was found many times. The CDR3 region has the DNA TGTGCCAGCAGCCAAGATTTGTTACGGACAGGGTTGAATGAGCAGTTCTTC. Its protein is CASSQDLLRTGLNEQFF. This chain links TRBV3-1 with TRBJ2-1; 8 bases fit TRBD1. The CDR3 is 17 amino acids. Germline V gene sequence: CDR1 LGHDT, CDR2 YNNKEL (reference sequence). V trimming: 0 bases; J trimming: 7 bases; junction bases outside the gene matches: 11.

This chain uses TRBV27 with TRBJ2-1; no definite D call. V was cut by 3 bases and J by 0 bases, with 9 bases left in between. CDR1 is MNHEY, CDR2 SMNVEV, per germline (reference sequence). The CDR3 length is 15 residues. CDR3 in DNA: TGTGCCAGCAGTTTCCGCCGGAGCTCCTACAATGAGCAGTTCTTC. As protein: CASSFRRSSYNEQFF.

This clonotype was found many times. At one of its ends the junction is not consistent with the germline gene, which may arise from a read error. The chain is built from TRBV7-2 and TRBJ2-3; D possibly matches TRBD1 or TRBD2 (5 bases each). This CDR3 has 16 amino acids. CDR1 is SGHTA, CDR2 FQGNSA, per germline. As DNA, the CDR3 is TGTGCCAGCAGCTTCCCCGGGATTGACAGCACTGATACGCAGTATTTT. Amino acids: CASSFPGIDSTDTQYF.

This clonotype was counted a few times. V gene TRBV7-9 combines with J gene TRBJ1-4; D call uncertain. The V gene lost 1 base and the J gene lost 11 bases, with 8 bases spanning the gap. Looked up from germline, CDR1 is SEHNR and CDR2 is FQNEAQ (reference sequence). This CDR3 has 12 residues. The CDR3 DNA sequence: TGTGCCAGCAGCTTAGAAGAGGATAAACTGTTTTTT. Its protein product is CASSLEEDKLFF.

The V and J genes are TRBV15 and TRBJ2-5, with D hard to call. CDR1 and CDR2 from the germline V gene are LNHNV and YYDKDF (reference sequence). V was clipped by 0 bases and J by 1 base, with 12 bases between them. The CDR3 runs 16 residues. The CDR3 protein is CATSRDSRLLQETQYF. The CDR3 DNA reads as TGTGCCACCAGCAGAGATAGCCGACTCCTCCAAGAGACCCAGTACTTC. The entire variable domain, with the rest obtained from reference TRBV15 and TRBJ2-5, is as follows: DAMVIQNPRYQVTQFGKPVTLSCSQTLNHNVMYWYQQKSSQAPKLLFHYYDKDFNNEADTPDNFQSRRPNTSFCFLDIRSPGLGDTAMYLCATSRDSRLLQETQYFGPGTRLLVL.

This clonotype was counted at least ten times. CDR3 sequence: CASSLFQGALEQYF. The CDR3 coding sequence is TGTGCCAGCAGTTTATTCCAGGGGGCCCTCGAGCAGTACTTC. V is TRBV28 and J is TRBJ2-7; 8 bases agree with TRBD1. Germline CDR1 is MDHEN and CDR2 is SYDVKM. The CDR3 is made up of 14 amino acids. J gave up 6 bases and V 1 base, and 5 bases lay outside the gene matches. The full variable domain, in which reference TRBV28 and TRBJ2-7 provide the parts outside the CDR3, is DVKVTQSSRYLVKRTGEKVFLECVQDMDHENMFWYRQDPGLGLRLIYFSYDVKMKEKGDIPEGYSVSREKKERFSLILESASTNQTSMYLCASSLFQGALEQYFGPGTRLTVT.

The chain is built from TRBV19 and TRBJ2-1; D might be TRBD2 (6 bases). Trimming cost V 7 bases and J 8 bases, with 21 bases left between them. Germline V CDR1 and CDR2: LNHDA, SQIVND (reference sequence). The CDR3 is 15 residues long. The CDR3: CASKQTAGIWDEQFF. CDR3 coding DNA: TGTGCCAGTAAACAGACTGCGGGGATCTGGGATGAGCAGTTCTTC.